A selection of T cell receptor beta chains follows, all from one sample in a study of blood T cells in healthy people across ages. TCRdb itself ran the 5' RACE reads through MiXCR, one entry per CDR3 protein. Of 630,000 or so distinct CDR3 sequences listed, around 32% were seen once; the top ten hold 15%. The sequenced sample was blood. These TCRs come from a woman at least 80 years old in good health. Each CDR3 is given with its conserved first and last residue. D genes are given only for firm matches. Not every row has a clone size; where given, it reads once, few, many or a size class.

d_gene: .
abundance: many
v_gene: TRBV7-9
j_gene: TRBJ2-5
CDR3nt: TGTGCCAGCAGCTTAGTTAGCCAGGGCGCAGGAGAGACCCAGTACTTC
CDR3aa: CASSLVSQGAGETQYF

d_gene: .
abundance: few
v_gene: TRBV6-5
j_gene: TRBJ2-2
CDR3nt: TGTGCCAGCAGGAGGTGGACCGCGGGGACCGGGGAGCTGTTTTTT
CDR3aa: CASRRWTAGTGELFF

d_gene: .
abundance: many
v_gene: TRBV30
j_gene: TRBJ2-7
CDR3nt: TGTGCCTGGAGGCCCTCTCCGACAGCAGCCTACGAGCAGTACTTC
CDR3aa: CAWRPSPTAAYEQYF

d_gene: .
abundance: .
v_gene: TRBV20-1
j_gene: TRBJ1-5
CDR3nt: TGCAGTGCTAGCCCGATATCAGGTCCCAATCAGCCCCAGCATTTT
CDR3aa: CSASPISGPNQPQHF

d_gene: TRBD1
abundance: .
v_gene: TRBV7-2
j_gene: TRBJ2-4
CDR3nt: TGTGCCAGCAGACTGGGGGGGACAGGGTTGTCCTACGAACAGTACTTC
CDR3aa: CASRLGGTGLSYEQYF

d_gene: TRBD1
abundance: .
v_gene: TRBV12-3/TRBV12-4
j_gene: TRBJ1-1
CDR3nt: TGTGCCAGCAGCTTACTTAAACCGGGACAGGCGACTGAAGCTTTCTTT
CDR3aa: CASSLLKPGQATEAFF

d_gene: .
abundance: many
v_gene: TRBV20-1
j_gene: TRBJ1-2
CDR3nt: TGCAGTGCTAGTGAGCGTAACTATGGCTACACCTTC
CDR3aa: CSASERNYGYTF

d_gene: TRBD1
abundance: few
v_gene: TRBV28
j_gene: TRBJ1-1
CDR3nt: TGTGCCAGCAGTTTGCGGGGACAGGGATGGGGCACTGAAGCTTTCTTT
CDR3aa: CASSLRGQGWGTEAFF

d_gene: .
abundance: .
v_gene: TRBV7-8
j_gene: TRBJ2-5
CDR3nt: TGTGCCAGCAGCTTAGATCAGGAGGGGACCCAGTACTTC
CDR3aa: CASSLDQEGTQYF

d_gene: .
abundance: many
v_gene: TRBV7-8
j_gene: TRBJ2-7
CDR3nt: TGTGCCAGCAGCTTAAGCGGAGCGGCTAAGACCTACGAGCAGTACTTC
CDR3aa: CASSLSGAAKTYEQYF

d_gene: TRBD1
abundance: .
v_gene: TRBV6-6
j_gene: TRBJ1-1
CDR3nt: TGTGCCAGCAGTCGCACAGGACAGGGGAACACTGAAGCTTTCTTT
CDR3aa: CASSRTGQGNTEAFF

d_gene: .
abundance: many
v_gene: TRBV6-6
j_gene: TRBJ2-3
CDR3nt: TGTGCCAGCAGTTACTCGAATATGGCGGGGAGATCGACAGATACGCAGTATTTT
CDR3aa: CASSYSNMAGRSTDTQYF

d_gene: .
abundance: many
v_gene: TRBV25-1
j_gene: TRBJ1-2
CDR3nt: TGTGCCAGCAGTGAACCCCGGGACATCACATATGGCTACACCTTC
CDR3aa: CASSEPRDITYGYTF

d_gene: TRBD2
abundance: many
v_gene: TRBV27
j_gene: TRBJ2-7
CDR3nt: TGTGCCAGCAGTTCTAAGCGGGGGGTGAGCTCCTACGAGCAGTACTTC
CDR3aa: CASSSKRGVSSYEQYF

d_gene: TRBD2
abundance: many
v_gene: TRBV20-1
j_gene: TRBJ2-7
CDR3nt: TGCAGTGCTAGAGATCTAGCGGTCTCCTACGAGCAGTACTTC
CDR3aa: CSARDLAVSYEQYF

d_gene: .
abundance: many
v_gene: TRBV7-9
j_gene: TRBJ1-4
CDR3nt: TGTGCCAGCAGCTTAGATCCGGGAACTAATGAAAAACTGTTTTTT
CDR3aa: CASSLDPGTNEKLFF

d_gene: .
abundance: many
v_gene: TRBV5-5
j_gene: TRBJ1-1
CDR3nt: TGTGCCAGCAGCTTCGTTCAAATTGGGGACACTGAAGCTTTCTTT
CDR3aa: CASSFVQIGDTEAFF

d_gene: TRBD1
abundance: many
v_gene: TRBV9
j_gene: TRBJ2-1
CDR3nt: TGTGCCAGCGAGGCGGGACAGGGCTTATACAATGAGCAGTTCTTC
CDR3aa: CASEAGQGLYNEQFF

d_gene: TRBD1
abundance: few
v_gene: TRBV20-1
j_gene: TRBJ1-5
CDR3nt: TGCAGTGCTAGAGGCAGGGGGGGTGGGCCCCAGCATTTT
CDR3aa: CSARGRGGGPQHF

d_gene: .
abundance: .
v_gene: TRBV9
j_gene: TRBJ2-1
CDR3nt: TGTGCCAGCAGCGTAGATATCCACAATGAGCAGTTCTTC
CDR3aa: CASSVDIHNEQFF

d_gene: .
abundance: .
v_gene: TRBV29-1
j_gene: TRBJ1-4
CDR3nt: TGCAGCGCCGCTGTCTTTGGGTCAATAACAACTAATGAAAAACTGTTTTTT
CDR3aa: CSAAVFGSITTNEKLFF

d_gene: TRBD1
abundance: .
v_gene: TRBV13
j_gene: TRBJ1-2
CDR3nt: TGTGCCAGCAGCTTAGGGACAGGGGGCGGTGGGGGCTATGGCTACACCTTC
CDR3aa: CASSLGTGGGGGYGYTF